The 24 T cell receptor beta chains presented below share a single source sample, sequenced in a study of identical twins. TCRdb analysed the 5' RACE reads with MiXCR anew, one entry per CDR3 protein. The data contain approximately 500,000 distinct CDR3 sequences, 20% to 25% of them seen just once; the ten biggest clones take up around 3%. The same sample was also studied in work on T cells expressing NK-cell markers.

The sequencing input was CD4+ T cells sorted from blood. Every receptor here comes from a woman aged 18-29 years in good health.

The chain combines TRBV20-1 with TRBJ2-7, with D uncertain. Germline V gives CDR1 DFQATT, CDR2 SNEGSKA (reference sequence). The V end was cut by 3 bases, the J end by 1 base, with 16 bases between. The length of the CDR3 is 15 residues. The CDR3 is CSASGVGLGSYEQYF. CDR3 sequence (DNA): TGCAGTGCTAGTGGTGTTGGGTTGGGTTCCTACGAGCAGTACTTC.

This clonotype has a handful of counts. The chain links TRBV27 to TRBJ1-2, with 7 bases that match TRBD1. With V trimmed by 7 bases and J by 2 bases, 4 bases remained unmatched. CDR3 length: 13 residues. CDR1 MNHEY and CDR2 SMNVEV come from the germline V gene (reference sequence). The CDR3 DNA follows: TGTGCCAGCACCCCGGGACAGAACTATGGCTACACCTTC. This codes for CASTPGQNYGYTF.

V is TRBV5-1 and J is TRBJ2-2, with D possibly matching TRBD2 (7 bases). The CDR3 extends over 15 amino acids. Germline V gene sequence: CDR1 SGHRS, CDR2 YFSETQ. V dropped 10 bases and J dropped 3 bases, with 19 bases sitting between them. CDR3 protein: CAARRGAGYTGELFF. The DNA for the CDR3 is TGCGCCGCCCGCCGGGGGGCGGGGTACACCGGGGAGCTGTTTTTT.

This clonotype was seen a handful of times. The gene calls are TRBV10-3 and TRBJ2-4; D perhaps matches TRBD2 (5 bases). Trimming cost V 3 bases and J 0 bases, with 15 bases left between them. Germline CDR1 ENHRY, CDR2 SYGVKD. The CDR3 contains 17 residues. The CDR3 reads CAISDGPRVLAKNIQYF. As DNA, the CDR3 is TGTGCCATCAGTGACGGACCGAGGGTTCTAGCCAAAAACATTCAGTACTTC.

This rearrangement joins TRBV29-1 to TRBJ2-3; no clear D. Germline-derived CDR1 and CDR2 are SQVTM and ANQGSEA. This CDR3 comprises 13 residues. Trimming pared 4 bases from V and 5 bases from J, leaving 13 bases between. CDR3: CSVGWGMGDTQYF. CDR3 DNA sequence: TGCAGCGTTGGATGGGGAATGGGAGATACGCAGTATTTT.

A few counts support this clonotype. V is TRBV7-8 and J is TRBJ2-3, with 8 bases that match TRBD1. After removal of 3 bases from V and 2 bases from J, the junction contained 7 bases not matched to a gene. This CDR3 spans 16 amino acids. CDR1 is SGHVS and CDR2 is FQNEAQ in the germline V gene. For the CDR3, the DNA is TGTGCCAGCAGCTTCGGACAGGGACCCTCCACAGATACGCAGTATTTT. It codes for CASSFGQGPSTDTQYF.

This clonotype was seen a few times. The chain recombines TRBV5-1 with TRBJ2-5, with D maybe TRBD1 (5 bases). Per the germline V gene, CDR1 is SGHRS and CDR2 is YFSETQ. V was pared by 0 bases and J by 5 bases, with 11 bases between. The CDR3 loop spans 14 amino acids. CDR3 nucleotides: TGCGCCAGCAGCTTGGAGACAGCCGGGGAGACCCAGTACTTC. Translating gives CASSLETAGETQYF. The whole variable domain, remainder taken from reference TRBV5-1 and TRBJ2-5, is KAGVTQTPRYLIKTRGQQVTLSCSPISGHRSVSWYQQTPGQGLQFLFEYFSETQRNKGNFPGRFSGRQFSNSRSEMNVSTLELGDSALYLCASSLETAGETQYFGPGTRLLVL.

This chain uses TRBV12-3 or TRBV12-4 with TRBJ2-5; 9 bases line up with TRBD1. V lost 6 bases and J lost 7; bases outside the gene matches: 9. This CDR3 has 14 residues. The CDR3 sequence is CASSPGTGRGTQYF. The CDR3 nucleotides are TGTGCCAGCAGCCCTGGGACAGGGAGGGGGACCCAGTACTTC.

This clonotype was observed a handful of times. This chain links TRBV20-1 with TRBJ2-7; TRBD2 matches 15 bases. The V gene end was trimmed by 4 bases and the J gene end by 6 bases; junction bases not matched to a gene: 10. The length of the CDR3 is 16 residues. Germline-derived CDR1 and CDR2 are DFQATT and SNEGSKA (reference sequence). CDR3 nucleotides: TGCAGTGCTATCGGACTAGCGGGAGGGCAATTCAGCGAGCAGTACTTC. It yields the protein CSAIGLAGGQFSEQYF.

This chain uses TRBV12-3 or TRBV12-4 with TRBJ1-2, with 12 bases fitting TRBD1. V gave up 3 bases and J gave up 5 bases; unmatched junction bases: 16. The CDR3 length is 19 residues. The CDR3 DNA is TGTGCCAGCAGTTTCCCAGGCCGGGACAGGGGGCAATCCTGGTATGGCTACACCTTC. Protein: CASSFPGRDRGQSWYGYTF.

This clonotype has a handful of counts. V gene TRBV28 combines with J gene TRBJ2-2; 7 nucleotides match TRBD1. The CDR3 has 13 amino acids. From germline, CDR1 is MDHEN and CDR2 SYDVKM. The J segment lost 8 bases and the V segment lost 5 bases, leaving 5 bases of the junction unmatched. The DNA of the CDR3 is TGTGCCAGCAGTACAGGGGTTTATGGGGAGCTGTTTTTT. This encodes CASSTGVYGELFF.

At least ten counts were recorded for this clonotype. At one of its ends the junction is not consistent with the germline gene, which may arise from a read error. This chain connects TRBV5-1 to TRBJ2-3; D unclear. Germline V gives CDR1 SGHRS, CDR2 YFSETQ. CDR3 length equals 12 residues. The CDR3 loop is CASSFSTDTQYF. The CDR3 DNA reads TGTGCCAGCAGCTTTAGCACAGATACGCAGTATTTT.

This clonotype was recorded a few times. V is TRBV5-1 and J is TRBJ1-6, with a possible D match to TRBD1 (5 bases). CDR3 length: 16 amino acids. Germline-derived CDR1 and CDR2 are SGHRS and YFSETQ. Trimming pared 5 bases from V and 10 bases from J, leaving 22 bases between. The CDR3 reads CASRFGTGESQSPLHF. The CDR3 bases are TGCGCCAGCAGGTTCGGGACGGGAGAGTCCCAATCACCCCTCCACTTT.

This clonotype was seen a few times. The genes are TRBV4-3 and TRBJ1-6; 8 nucleotides align to TRBD1. Germline CDR1 and CDR2: LGHNA and YSLEER. The CDR3 runs 15 residues. Trimming took 4 bases from V and 10 from J; bases not matched to a gene: 9. The DNA of the CDR3 is TGCGCCAGCAGCCGAGACGGACAGGGCGGGTCACCCCTCCACTTT. It codes for CASSRDGQGGSPLHF.

This clonotype was observed a few times. The gene calls are TRBV7-8 and TRBJ2-7; the match to TRBD2 covers 7 bases. V lost 1 base and J lost 1; bases outside the gene matches: 7. The germline V gene encodes CDR1 SGHVS and CDR2 FQNEAQ. The CDR3 consists of 16 residues. DNA of the CDR3: TGTGCCAGCAGCTTAGGCGCGAGCGGGGTTTCCTACGAGCAGTACTTC. Translated, it gives CASSLGASGVSYEQYF.

This chain links TRBV5-1 with TRBJ2-2; TRBD2 agrees at 7 bases. Germline V CDR1 and CDR2: SGHRS, YFSETQ. This CDR3 spans 16 amino acids. V gave up 2 bases and J gave up 4 bases; unmatched junction bases: 8. Written as DNA, the CDR3 is TGCGCCAGCAGCTTCGGGCAGCGGGACTCCACCGGGGAGCTGTTTTTT. This translates into CASSFGQRDSTGELFF. The entire variable domain, with the rest obtained from reference TRBV5-1 and TRBJ2-2, is as follows: KAGVTQTPRYLIKTRGQQVTLSCSPISGHRSVSWYQQTPGQGLQFLFEYFSETQRNKGNFPGRFSGRQFSNSRSEMNVSTLELGDSALYLCASSFGQRDSTGELFFGEGSRLTVL.

The chain employs TRBV10-3 and TRBJ2-7, with no clear D. Per the germline V gene, CDR1 is ENHRY and CDR2 is SYGVKD. The ends were cut back, 0 bases at V and 4 bases at J, with 4 bases in the middle. CDR3 length: 12 residues. CDR3: CAISESNYEQYF. CDR3 coding DNA: TGTGCCATCAGTGAGTCGAATTACGAGCAGTACTTC.

This clonotype was detected only a few times. The V gene is TRBV11-2, the J gene TRBJ2-7; TRBD2 matches at 13 bases. Germline V gene lookup returns CDR1 SGHAT and CDR2 FQNNGV. CDR3 length equals 19 residues. The trim removed 5 bases at V and 1 base at J, leaving 14 bases unmatched. The CDR3 coding sequence is TGTGCCAGCAGCCTACGGACTAGCGGGAGAGTAATGGTTTCCTACGAGCAGTACTTC. Its translation is CASSLRTSGRVMVSYEQYF.

This clonotype has only a few counts. J is TRBJ1-1 and V is TRBV29-1; weak D call: TRBD1 (5 bases). Trimming left V 8 bases short and J 5 bases short, with 18 bases between. This CDR3 spans 13 amino acids. In germline, CDR1 is SQVTM, CDR2 ANQGSEA. CDR3 in amino acids: CSCSGGRGTEAFF. The CDR3 nucleotides are TGCAGCTGTAGTGGGGGAAGAGGAACTGAAGCTTTCTTT.

This clonotype turned up a few times. The chain joins TRBV15 to TRBJ2-7, with D perhaps TRBD1 (6 bases). V lost 2 bases and J lost 7, with 12 bases in between. The CDR3 totals 13 residues. The germline CDR1 and CDR2 sequences are LNHNV and YYDKDF (reference sequence). As DNA, the CDR3 is TGTGCCACCAGCAGAACCAGACAGGCTGAGCAGTACTTC. Its protein product is CATSRTRQAEQYF.

This clonotype was detected only a few times. The chain employs TRBV5-5 and TRBJ2-5; D not certain. CDR3 size: 14 residues. Germline-derived CDR1 and CDR2 are SGHKS and YYEKEE (reference sequence). Trimming left V 0 bases short and J 0 bases short, with 6 bases between. CDR3 amino acids: CASSLVADQETQYF. The CDR3 bases are TGTGCCAGCAGCTTGGTGGCGGACCAAGAGACCCAGTACTTC.

The V and J genes are TRBV6-5 and TRBJ2-7, with D possibly matching TRBD1 (6 bases). CDR3 length: 15 amino acids. Germline CDR1 and CDR2: MNHEY and SVGAGI. V lost 2 bases to trimming and J lost 7 bases, with 18 bases between them. The CDR3 is CASSYPTSGAREQYF. The CDR3 DNA reads TGTGCCAGCAGTTACCCTACATCAGGGGCTCGGGAGCAGTACTTC.

V and J are TRBV5-1 and TRBJ2-4; no definite D call. CDR3 length: 14 residues. Trimming stripped 0 bases from V and 7 bases from J, with 11 bases between. CDR1 is SGHRS and CDR2 is YFSETQ in the germline V gene. CDR3 sequence: CASSLGSRRNIQYF. DNA of the CDR3: TGCGCCAGCAGCTTGGGCAGCCGTAGGAACATTCAGTACTTC. The full variable domain, in which reference TRBV5-1 and TRBJ2-4 provide the parts outside the CDR3, is KAGVTQTPRYLIKTRGQQVTLSCSPISGHRSVSWYQQTPGQGLQFLFEYFSETQRNKGNFPGRFSGRQFSNSRSEMNVSTLELGDSALYLCASSLGSRRNIQYFGAGTRLSVL.

The chain is built from TRBV5-1 and TRBJ2-1; no clear D. The ends were cut back, 1 base at V and 8 bases at J, with 10 bases in the middle. The CDR3 runs to 13 residues. Germline CDR1 reads SGHRS; CDR2 reads YFSETQ. The CDR3 reads CASSLRGMDEQFF. DNA for the CDR3: TGCGCCAGCAGCTTGCGTGGGATGGATGAGCAGTTCTTC. Looking up the rest from reference TRBV5-1 and TRBJ2-1 gives the full variable domain: KAGVTQTPRYLIKTRGQQVTLSCSPISGHRSVSWYQQTPGQGLQFLFEYFSETQRNKGNFPGRFSGRQFSNSRSEMNVSTLELGDSALYLCASSLRGMDEQFFGPGTRLTVL.